The 15 T cell receptor beta chains below come from one sample, sequenced in a study of CD8 T cells in ankylosing spondylitis. Findings and caveats of the study: There was a TCR beta motif, made of several highly homologous variants, that appeared characteristic of ankylosing spondylitis blood.

One entry per CDR3 protein results from TCRdb running MiXCR on the 5' RACE reads. The sample shows about 220,000 distinct CDR3 sequences, about 7.3% of them seen only once. No antigen has been identified for these receptors. Sequencing was done on a sample of blood, either unsorted or a sorted T cell fraction (not recorded which). These receptors came from a male donor with ankylosing spondylitis.

This clonotype was seen ten or more times. The chain has TRBV9 and TRBJ2-5; no reliable D call. Per the germline V gene, CDR1 is SGDLS and CDR2 is YYNGEE. The V and J ends lost 0 bases and 1 base respectively, with 10 bases between them. This CDR3 spans 15 amino acids. The CDR3 loop reads CASSVVSSPQETQYF. CDR3 in DNA: TGTGCCAGCAGCGTAGTCTCAAGCCCCCAAGAGACCCAGTACTTC.

This clonotype has a count of ten or more. The genes are TRBV5-1 and TRBJ2-3, with a possible D match to TRBD1 (5 bases). Between the trimmed V and J ends, which lost 1 base and 1 base, there was a span of 25 bases. Germline V gene sequence: CDR1 SGHRS, CDR2 YFSETQ. The CDR3 totals 20 residues. The CDR3 sequence: CASSLKPGKGHVSRTDTQYF. The CDR3 DNA sequence: TGCGCCAGCAGCTTGAAACCAGGTAAAGGACACGTCTCTCGCACAGATACGCAGTATTTT.

This clonotype came up a few times. The chain recombines TRBV7-3 with TRBJ2-5, with 9 bases that match TRBD2. From germline, CDR1 is SGHTA and CDR2 FQGTGA. This CDR3 spans 16 amino acids. Losses at the gene ends were 2 bases for V and 6 bases for J; bases not matched to a gene: 10. The CDR3 nucleotides are TGTGCCAGCAGCTTAGACCGAGCGGGGGGCGAAAAGACCCAGTACTTC. Protein product: CASSLDRAGGEKTQYF.

This chain uses TRBV5-5 with TRBJ2-2, with D uncertain. CDR3 length: 13 amino acids. Per the germline V gene, CDR1 is SGHKS and CDR2 is YYEKEE (reference sequence). Trimming removed 3 bases from V and 4 bases from J, with 7 bases in between. The CDR3 spells CASSSHTTGELFF. CDR3 DNA: TGTGCCAGCAGCTCGCATACCACCGGGGAGCTGTTTTTT.

The chain links TRBV20-1 to TRBJ2-3; 7 bases align to TRBD2. V was pared by 2 bases and J by 0 bases, with 5 bases of the junction left unmatched. Germline V lookup: CDR1 DFQATT, CDR2 SNEGSKA (reference sequence). CDR3 length: 15 residues. The CDR3 reads CSARIGGRSTDTQYF. Here the CDR3 DNA reads TGCAGTGCTAGAATCGGCGGGAGAAGCACAGATACGCAGTATTTT.

This clonotype showed up many times. The V call is TRBV5-1, the J call TRBJ1-1, with 8 bases that match TRBD1. The CDR3 extends over 13 amino acids. J lost 5 bases, V lost 4 bases, and 4 bases had no gene match. In germline, CDR1 is SGHRS, CDR2 YFSETQ. CDR3 nucleotide sequence: TGCGCCAGCAGCCTCGACAGGGGAACTGAAGCTTTCTTT. Translating it yields CASSLDRGTEAFF. Full variable domain (missing parts from reference TRBV5-1 and TRBJ1-1): KAGVTQTPRYLIKTRGQQVTLSCSPISGHRSVSWYQQTPGQGLQFLFEYFSETQRNKGNFPGRFSGRQFSNSRSEMNVSTLELGDSALYLCASSLDRGTEAFFGQGTRLTVV.

The V gene is TRBV11-2, the J gene TRBJ2-7; TRBD2 agrees at 7 bases. After removal of 3 bases from V and 0 bases from J, the junction contained 5 bases not matched to a gene. There are 15 residues in the CDR3. CDR1 and CDR2 from the germline V gene are SGHAT and FQNNGV. This chain's CDR3 is CASSLSGAHSYEQYF. The CDR3 nucleotides read TGTGCCAGCAGCTTGAGCGGGGCCCACTCCTACGAGCAGTACTTC.

There are many counts of this clonotype. The J gene is TRBJ2-7, the V gene TRBV7-9; D possibly matches TRBD1 or TRBD2 (5 bases each). CDR3 length: 15 amino acids. Trimming took 5 bases from V and 3 from J, leaving 17 bases between them. The germline gives CDR1 SEHNR, CDR2 FQNEAQ (reference sequence). This chain's CDR3 is CASSLGTGNLYEQYF. The CDR3 bases are TGTGCCAGCAGCCTCGGGACGGGTAACCTCTACGAGCAGTACTTC.

Many counts were recorded for this clonotype. The V and J genes are TRBV7-6 and TRBJ2-1, with 10 bases aligning to TRBD2. Germline V gene data show CDR1 as SGHVS and CDR2 as FNYEAQ. J lost 4 bases, V lost 0 bases, and 3 bases had no gene match. CDR3 length equals 16 residues. CDR3 sequence (DNA): TGTGCCAGCAGCTTAGCAGCTAGCGGGAGTTACAATGAGCAGTTCTTC. Amino acid sequence: CASSLAASGSYNEQFF.

This clonotype came up a few times. J is TRBJ2-7 and V is TRBV20-1; no firm D call. Per germline, CDR1 DFQATT and CDR2 SNEGSKA (reference sequence). V was pared by 2 bases and J by 3 bases, with 11 bases between. CDR3 length: 13 residues. The CDR3 here is CSARQESDYEQYF. The CDR3 coding sequence is TGCAGTGCTAGACAGGAAAGTGACTACGAGCAGTACTTC.

The sample holds many counts of this clonotype. This chain connects TRBV6-5 to TRBJ2-7; TRBD1 matches at 8 bases. Germline CDR1 and CDR2: MNHEY and SVGAGI. This CDR3 has 15 amino acids. V lost 5 bases, J lost 3 bases, and 9 bases stayed unmatched. The CDR3 bases are TGTGCCAGCAGTCCTCGACAGGGGTGGTACTACGAGCAGTACTTC. It codes for CASSPRQGWYYEQYF.

This clonotype was found many times. The CDR3 reads CASSLAESSYEQYF. The DNA of the CDR3 is TGTGCCAGCAGCTTAGCCGAGAGCTCCTACGAGCAGTACTTC. The rearrangement joins TRBV7-9 to TRBJ2-7, with D unclear. The V end lost 0 bases, the J end lost 0 bases, and 6 bases lay between the germline ends. This CDR3 has 14 amino acids. The germline gives CDR1 SEHNR, CDR2 FQNEAQ (reference sequence).

This clonotype showed up just a few times. The chain has TRBV12-3 or TRBV12-4 and TRBJ2-3, with D perhaps matching TRBD1 (5 bases). With 3 bases removed from V and 4 bases from J, the gap between germline ends came to 11 bases. This CDR3 spans 14 amino acids. The CDR3 DNA sequence: TGTGCCAGCAGTTTCTCCAGGGATTCAGATACGCAGTATTTT. This sequence encodes CASSFSRDSDTQYF.

This clonotype was observed a few times. The chain's CDR3 is CASSPPGQGVYNEQFF. Written as DNA, the CDR3 is TGCGCCAGCAGCCCACCGGGACAGGGTGTCTACAATGAGCAGTTCTTC. The rearrangement uses TRBV5-1 and TRBJ2-1; 9 bases are a match to TRBD1. From germline, CDR1 is SGHRS and CDR2 YFSETQ. J gave up 3 bases and V 4 bases, and 8 bases lay outside the gene matches. The CDR3 consists of 16 residues. Full variable domain (remainder filled in from reference TRBV5-1 and TRBJ2-1): KAGVTQTPRYLIKTRGQQVTLSCSPISGHRSVSWYQQTPGQGLQFLFEYFSETQRNKGNFPGRFSGRQFSNSRSEMNVSTLELGDSALYLCASSPPGQGVYNEQFFGPGTRLTVL.

This clonotype was observed many times. The V gene is TRBV14, the J gene TRBJ2-1, with D perhaps TRBD1 (6 bases). The V gene's germline CDR1 is SGHDN and CDR2 FVKESK. The CDR3 length is 15 residues. Trimming removed 6 bases from V and 0 bases from J, with 12 bases in between. The CDR3 region has the DNA TGTGCCAGCAGTCCAGGGGTTGACTCCTACAATGAGCAGTTCTTC. It encodes CASSPGVDSYNEQFF.